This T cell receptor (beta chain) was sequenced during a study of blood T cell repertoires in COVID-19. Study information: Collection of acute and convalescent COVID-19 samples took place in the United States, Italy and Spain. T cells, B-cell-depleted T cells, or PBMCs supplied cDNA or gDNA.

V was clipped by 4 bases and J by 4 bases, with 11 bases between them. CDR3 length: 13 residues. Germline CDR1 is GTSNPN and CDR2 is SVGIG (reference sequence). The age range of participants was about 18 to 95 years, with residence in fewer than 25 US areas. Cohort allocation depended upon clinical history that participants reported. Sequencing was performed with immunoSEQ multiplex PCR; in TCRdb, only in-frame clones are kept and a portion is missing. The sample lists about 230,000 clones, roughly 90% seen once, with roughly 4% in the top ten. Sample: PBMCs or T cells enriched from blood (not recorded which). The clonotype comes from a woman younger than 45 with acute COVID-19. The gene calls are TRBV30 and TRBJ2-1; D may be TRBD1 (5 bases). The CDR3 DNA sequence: TGTGCCTGGACTAAAGGGGAATACAATGAGCAGTTCTTC. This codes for CAWTKGEYNEQFF.